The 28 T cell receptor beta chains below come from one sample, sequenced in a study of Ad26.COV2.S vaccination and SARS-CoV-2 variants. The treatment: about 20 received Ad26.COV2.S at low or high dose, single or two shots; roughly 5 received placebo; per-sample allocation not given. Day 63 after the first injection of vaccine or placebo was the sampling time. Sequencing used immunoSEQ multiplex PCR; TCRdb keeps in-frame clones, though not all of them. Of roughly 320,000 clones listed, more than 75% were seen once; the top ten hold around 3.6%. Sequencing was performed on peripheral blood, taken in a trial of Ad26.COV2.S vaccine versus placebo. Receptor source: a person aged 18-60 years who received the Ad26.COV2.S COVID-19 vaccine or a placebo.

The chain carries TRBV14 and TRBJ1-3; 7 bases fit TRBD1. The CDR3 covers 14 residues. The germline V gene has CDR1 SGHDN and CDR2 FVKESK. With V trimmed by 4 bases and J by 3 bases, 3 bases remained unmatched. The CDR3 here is CASSLDRVGNTIYF. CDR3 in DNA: TGTGCCAGCAGCCTCGACAGGGTTGGAAACACCATATATTTT.

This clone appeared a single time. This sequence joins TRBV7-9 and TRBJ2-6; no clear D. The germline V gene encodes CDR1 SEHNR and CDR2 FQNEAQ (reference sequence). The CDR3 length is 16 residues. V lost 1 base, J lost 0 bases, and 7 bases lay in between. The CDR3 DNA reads TGTGCCAGCAGCTTAGGCCGGAGCTCTGGGGCCAACGTCCTGACTTTC. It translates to CASSLGRSSGANVLTF.

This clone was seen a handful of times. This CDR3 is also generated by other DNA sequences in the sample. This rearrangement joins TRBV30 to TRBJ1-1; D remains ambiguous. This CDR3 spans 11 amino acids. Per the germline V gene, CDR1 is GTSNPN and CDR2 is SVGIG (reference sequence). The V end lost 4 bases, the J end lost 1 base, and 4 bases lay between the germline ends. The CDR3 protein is CAWKGNTEAFF. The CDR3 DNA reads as TGTGCCTGGAAAGGGAACACTGAAGCTTTCTTT.

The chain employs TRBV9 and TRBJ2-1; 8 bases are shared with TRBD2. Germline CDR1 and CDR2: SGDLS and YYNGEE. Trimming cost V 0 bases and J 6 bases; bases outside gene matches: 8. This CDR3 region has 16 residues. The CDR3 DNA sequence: TGTGCCAGCAGCGTAGAGGGACTAGTATGGGGCAATGAGCAGTTCTTC. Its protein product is CASSVEGLVWGNEQFF. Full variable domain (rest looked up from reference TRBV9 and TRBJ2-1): DSGVTQTPKHLITATGQRVTLRCSPRSGDLSVYWYQQSLDQGLQFLIQYYNGEERAKGNILERFSAQQFPDLHSELNLSSLELGDSALYFCASSVEGLVWGNEQFFGPGTRLTVL.

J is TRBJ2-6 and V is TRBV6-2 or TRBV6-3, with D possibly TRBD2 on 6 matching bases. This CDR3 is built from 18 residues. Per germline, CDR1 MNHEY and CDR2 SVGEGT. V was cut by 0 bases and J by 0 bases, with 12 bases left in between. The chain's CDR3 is CASSYSPGVSSGANVLTF. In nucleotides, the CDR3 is TGTGCCAGCAGTTACTCCCCGGGGGTAAGCTCTGGGGCCAACGTCCTGACTTTC.

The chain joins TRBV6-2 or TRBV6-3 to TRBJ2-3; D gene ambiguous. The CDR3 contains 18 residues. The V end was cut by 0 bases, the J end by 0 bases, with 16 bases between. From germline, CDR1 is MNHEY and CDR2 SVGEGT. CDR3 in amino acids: CASSYSPQVLSSTDTQYF. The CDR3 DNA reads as TGTGCCAGCAGTTACTCGCCCCAGGTCCTATCTAGCACAGATACGCAGTATTTT.

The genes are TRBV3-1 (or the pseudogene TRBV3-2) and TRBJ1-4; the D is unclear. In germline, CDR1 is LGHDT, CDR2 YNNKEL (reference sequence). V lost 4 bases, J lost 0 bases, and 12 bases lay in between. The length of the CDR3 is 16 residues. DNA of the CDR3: TGTGCCAGCAGCCCTCGGACGGGCGCAACTAATGAAAAACTGTTTTTT. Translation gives CASSPRTGATNEKLFF.

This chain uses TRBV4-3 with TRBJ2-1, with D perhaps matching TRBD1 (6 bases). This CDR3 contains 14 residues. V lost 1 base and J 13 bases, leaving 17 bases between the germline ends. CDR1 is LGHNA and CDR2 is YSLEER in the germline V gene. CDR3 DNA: TGCGCCAGCAGCCAAGCCGGGACACCATCCAGACAGTTCTTC. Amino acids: CASSQAGTPSRQFF.

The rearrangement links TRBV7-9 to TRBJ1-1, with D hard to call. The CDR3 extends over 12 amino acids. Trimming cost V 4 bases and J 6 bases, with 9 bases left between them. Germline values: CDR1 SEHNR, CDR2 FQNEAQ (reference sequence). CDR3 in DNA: TGTGCCAGCAGCTACGCCAGTGCTGAAGCTTTCTTT. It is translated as CASSYASAEAFF.

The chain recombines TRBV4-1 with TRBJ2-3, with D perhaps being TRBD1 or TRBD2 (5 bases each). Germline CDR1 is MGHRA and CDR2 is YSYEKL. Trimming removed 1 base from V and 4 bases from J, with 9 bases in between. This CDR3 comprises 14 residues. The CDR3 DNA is TGCGCCAGCAGCCAAGGGGGGTTGGCAGATACGCAGTATTTT. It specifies CASSQGGLADTQYF.

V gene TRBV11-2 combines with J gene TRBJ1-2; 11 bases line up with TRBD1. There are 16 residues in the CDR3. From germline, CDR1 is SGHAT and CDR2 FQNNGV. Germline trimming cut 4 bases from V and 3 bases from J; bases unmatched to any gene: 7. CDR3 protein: CASSSAPGQGDYGYTF. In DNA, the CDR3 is TGTGCCAGCAGCTCGGCTCCGGGACAGGGGGACTATGGCTACACCTTC. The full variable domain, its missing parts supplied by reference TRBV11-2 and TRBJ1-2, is EAGVAQSPRYKIIEKRQSVAFWCNPISGHATLYWYQQILGQGPKLLIQFQNNGVVDDSQLPKDRFSAERLKGVDSTLKIQPAKLEDSAVYLCASSSAPGQGDYGYTFGSGTRLTVV.

CDR3 region: CASSVGGHITYGYTF. CDR3 DNA: TGTGCCAGCAGCGTAGGAGGACACATCACTTATGGCTACACCTTC. The rearrangement uses TRBV9 and TRBJ1-2; weak D call: TRBD1 (5 bases). This CDR3 is 15 amino acids long. Germline CDR1 reads SGDLS; CDR2 reads YYNGEE. Trimming left V 0 bases short and J 5 bases short, with 14 bases between.

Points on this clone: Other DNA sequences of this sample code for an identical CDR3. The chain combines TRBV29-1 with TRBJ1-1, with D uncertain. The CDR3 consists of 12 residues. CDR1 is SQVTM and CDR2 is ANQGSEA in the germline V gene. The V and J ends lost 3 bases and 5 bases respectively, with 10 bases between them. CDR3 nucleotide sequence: TGCAGCGTTGATGGACTTGGGACTGAAGCTTTCTTT. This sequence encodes CSVDGLGTEAFF.

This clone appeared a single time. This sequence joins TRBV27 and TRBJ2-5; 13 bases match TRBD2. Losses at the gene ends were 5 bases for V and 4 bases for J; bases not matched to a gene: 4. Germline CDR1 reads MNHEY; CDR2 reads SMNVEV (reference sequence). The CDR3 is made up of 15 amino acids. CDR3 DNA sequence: TGTGCCAGCAGTCGGACTAGCGGGGGAGGAGAGACCCAGTACTTC. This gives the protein CASSRTSGGGETQYF.

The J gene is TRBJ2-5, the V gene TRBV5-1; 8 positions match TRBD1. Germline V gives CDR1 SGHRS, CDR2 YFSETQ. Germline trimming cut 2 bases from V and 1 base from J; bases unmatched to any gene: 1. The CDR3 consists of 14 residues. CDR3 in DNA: TGCGCCAGCAGCTTACAGGGGGTCCAAGAGACCCAGTACTTC. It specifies CASSLQGVQETQYF.

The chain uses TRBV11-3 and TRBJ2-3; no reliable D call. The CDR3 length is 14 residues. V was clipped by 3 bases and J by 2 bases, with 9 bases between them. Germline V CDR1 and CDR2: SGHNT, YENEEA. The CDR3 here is CASSFGSNTDTQYF. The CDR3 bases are TGTGCCAGCAGCTTCGGCAGCAACACAGATACGCAGTATTTT.

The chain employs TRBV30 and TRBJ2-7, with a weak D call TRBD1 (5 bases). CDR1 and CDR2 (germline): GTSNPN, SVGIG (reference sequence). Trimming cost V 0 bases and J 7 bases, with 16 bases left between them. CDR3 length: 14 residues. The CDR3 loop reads CAWSVLGRAREQYF. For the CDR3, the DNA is TGTGCCTGGAGTGTATTGGGCAGGGCTCGTGAGCAGTACTTC.

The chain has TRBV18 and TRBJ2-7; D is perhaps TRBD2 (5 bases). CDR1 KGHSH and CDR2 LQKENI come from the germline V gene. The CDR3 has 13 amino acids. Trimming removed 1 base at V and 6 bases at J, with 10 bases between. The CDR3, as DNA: TGTGCCAGCTCACCACGGGATGCGGGCGAGCAGTACTTC. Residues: CASSPRDAGEQYF.

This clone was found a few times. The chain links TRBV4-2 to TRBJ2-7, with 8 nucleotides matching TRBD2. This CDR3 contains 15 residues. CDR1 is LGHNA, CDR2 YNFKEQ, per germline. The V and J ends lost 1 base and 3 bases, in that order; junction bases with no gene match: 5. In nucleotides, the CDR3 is TGTGCCAGCAGCCAAGTGGGTAGCGGGGTCTACGAGCAGTACTTC. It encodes CASSQVGSGVYEQYF.

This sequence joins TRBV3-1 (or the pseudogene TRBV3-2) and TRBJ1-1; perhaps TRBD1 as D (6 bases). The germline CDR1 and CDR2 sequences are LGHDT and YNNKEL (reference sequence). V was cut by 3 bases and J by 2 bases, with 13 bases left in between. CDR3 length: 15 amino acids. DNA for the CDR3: TGTGCCAGCAGCCATTCGGGGGCCGGAAACACTGAAGCTTTCTTT. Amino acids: CASSHSGAGNTEAFF.

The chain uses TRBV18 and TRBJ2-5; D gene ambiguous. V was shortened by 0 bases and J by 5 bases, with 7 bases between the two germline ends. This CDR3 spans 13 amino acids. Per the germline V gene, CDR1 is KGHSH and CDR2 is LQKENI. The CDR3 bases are TGTGCCAGCTCACCACCGTCTATTGAGACCCAGTACTTC. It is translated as CASSPPSIETQYF.

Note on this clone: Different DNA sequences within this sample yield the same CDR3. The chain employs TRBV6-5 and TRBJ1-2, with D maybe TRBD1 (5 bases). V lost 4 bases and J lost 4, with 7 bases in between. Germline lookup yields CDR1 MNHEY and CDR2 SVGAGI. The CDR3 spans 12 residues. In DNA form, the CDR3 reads TGTGCCAGCAGTTCCCAGGGCTATGGCTACACCTTC. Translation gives CASSSQGYGYTF.

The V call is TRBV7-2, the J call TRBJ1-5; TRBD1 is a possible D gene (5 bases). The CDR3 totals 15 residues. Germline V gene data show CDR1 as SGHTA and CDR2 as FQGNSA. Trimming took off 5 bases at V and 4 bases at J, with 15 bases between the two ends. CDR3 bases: TGTGCCAGCAGCCCCAGTATGGGGCGGAATCAGCCCCAGCATTTT. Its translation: CASSPSMGRNQPQHF.

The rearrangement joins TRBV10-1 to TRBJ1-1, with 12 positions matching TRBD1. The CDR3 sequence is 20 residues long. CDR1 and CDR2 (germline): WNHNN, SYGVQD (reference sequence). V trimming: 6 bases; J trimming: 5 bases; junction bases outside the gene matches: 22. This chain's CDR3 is CASSEYAWDRGLGVETEAFF. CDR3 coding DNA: TGCGCCAGCAGCGAATATGCCTGGGACAGGGGGCTTGGAGTGGAGACTGAAGCTTTCTTT.

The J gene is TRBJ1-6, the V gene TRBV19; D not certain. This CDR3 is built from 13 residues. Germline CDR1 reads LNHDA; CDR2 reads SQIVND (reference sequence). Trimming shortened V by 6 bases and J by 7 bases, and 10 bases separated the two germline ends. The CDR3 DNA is TGTGCCAGTAGACCCCCCGGGAATTCACCCCTCCACTTT. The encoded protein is CASRPPGNSPLHF.

CDR3 region: CATSDLGSGELFF. CDR3 DNA sequence: TGTGCCACCAGTGATTTAGGATCCGGGGAGCTGTTTTTT. The gene calls are TRBV24-1 and TRBJ2-2; no clear D. Between the trimmed V and J ends, which lost 1 base and 6 bases, there was a span of 5 bases. Germline assignment: CDR1 KGHDR and CDR2 SFDVKD. The length of the CDR3 is 13 residues.

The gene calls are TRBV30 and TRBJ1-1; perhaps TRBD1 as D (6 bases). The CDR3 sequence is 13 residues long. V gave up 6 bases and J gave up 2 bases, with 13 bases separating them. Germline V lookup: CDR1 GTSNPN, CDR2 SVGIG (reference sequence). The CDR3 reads CACTRDTNTEAFF. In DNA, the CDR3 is TGTGCCTGTACCCGGGACACTAACACTGAAGCTTTCTTT.

The CDR3 nucleotides read TGTGCCAGCACTCCAGCGGGTTTCACAGATACGCAGTATTTT. Residues: CASTPAGFTDTQYF. The V and J genes are TRBV6-5 and TRBJ2-3; a weak D match, TRBD2 (6 bases). Germline CDR1 and CDR2: MNHEY and SVGAGI. The CDR3 extends over 14 amino acids. The V and J ends lost 7 bases and 2 bases respectively, with 13 bases between them.